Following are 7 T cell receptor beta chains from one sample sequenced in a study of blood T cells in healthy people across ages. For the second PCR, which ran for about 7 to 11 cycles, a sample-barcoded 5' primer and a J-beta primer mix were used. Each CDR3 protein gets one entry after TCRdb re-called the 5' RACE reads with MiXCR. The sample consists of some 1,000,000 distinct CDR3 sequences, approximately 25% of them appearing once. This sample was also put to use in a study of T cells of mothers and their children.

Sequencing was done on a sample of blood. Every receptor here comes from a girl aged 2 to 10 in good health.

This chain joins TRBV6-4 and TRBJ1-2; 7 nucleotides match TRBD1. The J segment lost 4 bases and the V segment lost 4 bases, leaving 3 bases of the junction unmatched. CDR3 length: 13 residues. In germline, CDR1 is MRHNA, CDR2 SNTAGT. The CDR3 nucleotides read TGTGCCAGCAGTGCGGCAGGGGGCTATGGCTACACCTTC. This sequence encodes CASSAAGGYGYTF.

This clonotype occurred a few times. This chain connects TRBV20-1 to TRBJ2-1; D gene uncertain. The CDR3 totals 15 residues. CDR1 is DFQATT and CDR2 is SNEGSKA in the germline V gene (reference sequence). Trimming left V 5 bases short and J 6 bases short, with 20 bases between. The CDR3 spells CSAPRDAIGANEQFF. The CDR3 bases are TGCAGTGCTCCGAGAGACGCGATTGGCGCCAATGAGCAGTTCTTC.

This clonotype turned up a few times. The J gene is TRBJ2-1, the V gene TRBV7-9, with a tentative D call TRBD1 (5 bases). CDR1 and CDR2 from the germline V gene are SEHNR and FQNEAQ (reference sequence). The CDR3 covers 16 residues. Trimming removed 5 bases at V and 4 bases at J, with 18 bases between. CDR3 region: CASSPNAGPLYNEQFF. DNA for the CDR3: TGTGCCAGCAGCCCGAACGCAGGGCCTCTTTACAATGAGCAGTTCTTC.

In DNA, the CDR3 is TGTGCCAGCAGTTTTAGGGCGGCTGCAAATCTCTATGGCTACACCTTC. Amino acids: CASSFRAAANLYGYTF. The chain couples TRBV12-3 or TRBV12-4 to TRBJ1-2, with D hard to call. The CDR3 loop spans 16 amino acids. V was clipped by 3 bases and J by 4 bases, with 18 bases between them.

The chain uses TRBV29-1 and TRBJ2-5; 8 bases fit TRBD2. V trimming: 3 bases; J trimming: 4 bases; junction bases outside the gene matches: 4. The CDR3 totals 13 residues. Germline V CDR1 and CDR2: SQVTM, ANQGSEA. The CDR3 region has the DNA TGCAGCGTTGATAGGGCGGGAGGAGAGACCCAGTACTTC. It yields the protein CSVDRAGGETQYF.

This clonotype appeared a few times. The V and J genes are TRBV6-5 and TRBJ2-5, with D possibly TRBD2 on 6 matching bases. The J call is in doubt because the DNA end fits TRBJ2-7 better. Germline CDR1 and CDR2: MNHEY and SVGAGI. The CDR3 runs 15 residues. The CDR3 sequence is CASSSGVLNPYEQYF. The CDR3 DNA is TGTGCCAGCAGTTCGGGAGTACTCAACCCCTACGAGCAGTACTTC.

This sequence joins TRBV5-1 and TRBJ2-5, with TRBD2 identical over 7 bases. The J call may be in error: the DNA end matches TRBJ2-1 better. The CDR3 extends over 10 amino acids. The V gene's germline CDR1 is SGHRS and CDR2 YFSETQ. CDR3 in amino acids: CAPSGGEQFF. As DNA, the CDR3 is TGCGCCCCCTCGGGGGGTGAGCAGTTCTTC.